This T cell receptor beta chain derives from a study of blood T cell repertoires in COVID-19. Clones were read by immunoSEQ multiplex PCR, and TCRdb kept only the in-frame ones, dropping some. The sample has about 88,000 clones, roughly 84% seen once. The CDR3 length is 17 residues. From germline, CDR1 is SGHRS and CDR2 YFSETQ. The J segment lost 7 bases and the V segment lost 1 base, leaving 13 bases of the junction unmatched. The sequence derives from a woman aged 80 or over with acute or convalescent COVID-19. Sequencing was carried out using peripheral blood. The chain couples TRBV5-1 to TRBJ2-3, with 9 bases aligning to TRBD2. The DNA of the CDR3 is TGCGCCAGCAGCTTGTTCTCTAGCGGGGCTATAAGTAATACGCAGTATTTT. Encoded protein: CASSLFSSGAISNTQYF.